Presented here are 5 T cell receptor beta chains from one specimen sequenced in a study of B cell selection in AIRE deficiency. The data were produced by immunoSEQ multiplex PCR, yet TCRdb's version contains in-frame clones alone and is incomplete. The sample lists about 24,000 clones, approximately 96% occurring once. CD4+CD127+ cells were sorted as the conventional CD4 T cells. The sequencing sample was made of CD4+CD127+ conventional T cells sorted from PBMCs. These receptors all come from a human donor in good health.

V gene TRBV29-1 combines with J gene TRBJ1-1, with TRBD1 matching 7 bases. V gave up 2 bases and J gave up 6 bases; unmatched junction bases: 12. The CDR3 runs 15 residues. Germline CDR1 is SQVTM and CDR2 is ANQGSEA. CDR3: CSVEYPQTGFAEAFF. CDR3 nucleotides: TGCAGCGTTGAATACCCCCAGACAGGGTTCGCTGAAGCTTTCTTT.

The CDR3 here is CSWGTEETQYF. CDR3 DNA sequence: TGCAGTTGGGGGACAGAAGAGACCCAGTACTTC. This chain joins TRBV20-1 and TRBJ2-5, with TRBD1 matching over 7 bases. This CDR3 is 11 amino acids long. The junction had 3 bases not matched to a gene; V was cut back by 8 bases and J by 3 bases. In germline, CDR1 is DFQATT, CDR2 SNEGSKA (reference sequence).

V gene TRBV5-4 combines with J gene TRBJ2-2; TRBD2 matches at 7 bases. This CDR3 has 18 residues. The trim removed 0 bases at V and 1 base at J, leaving 9 bases unmatched. Germline assignment: CDR1 SGHNT and CDR2 YYREEE (reference sequence). The CDR3 sequence is CASSLDGTTLLNTGELFF. CDR3 coding DNA: TGTGCCAGCAGCTTGGATGGGACTACACTATTGAACACCGGGGAGCTGTTTTTT. The full variable domain, completed using reference TRBV5-4 and TRBJ2-2, is ETGVTQSPTHLIKTRGQQVTLRCSSQSGHNTVSWYQQALGQGPQFIFQYYREEENGRGNFPPRFSGLQFPNYSSELNVNALELDDSALYLCASSLDGTTLLNTGELFFGEGSRLTVL.

The CDR3 protein is CASSVTSGGLETQYF. CDR3 bases: TGTGCCAGCAGTGTCACTAGCGGGGGGTTAGAGACCCAGTACTTC. This rearrangement joins TRBV28 to TRBJ2-5; TRBD2 matches 12 bases. Germline trimming cut 5 bases from V and 4 bases from J; bases unmatched to any gene: 5. The CDR3 loop spans 15 amino acids. From germline, CDR1 is MDHEN and CDR2 SYDVKM.

This chain uses TRBV19 with TRBJ1-5; D unresolved. Trimming took 7 bases from V and 4 from J, leaving 17 bases between them. There are 15 residues in the CDR3. In germline, CDR1 is LNHDA, CDR2 SQIVND (reference sequence). CDR3 sequence (DNA): TGTGCCAGTAATTCCTCCTGGCACCCGAATCAGCCCCAGCATTTT. It yields the protein CASNSSWHPNQPQHF.